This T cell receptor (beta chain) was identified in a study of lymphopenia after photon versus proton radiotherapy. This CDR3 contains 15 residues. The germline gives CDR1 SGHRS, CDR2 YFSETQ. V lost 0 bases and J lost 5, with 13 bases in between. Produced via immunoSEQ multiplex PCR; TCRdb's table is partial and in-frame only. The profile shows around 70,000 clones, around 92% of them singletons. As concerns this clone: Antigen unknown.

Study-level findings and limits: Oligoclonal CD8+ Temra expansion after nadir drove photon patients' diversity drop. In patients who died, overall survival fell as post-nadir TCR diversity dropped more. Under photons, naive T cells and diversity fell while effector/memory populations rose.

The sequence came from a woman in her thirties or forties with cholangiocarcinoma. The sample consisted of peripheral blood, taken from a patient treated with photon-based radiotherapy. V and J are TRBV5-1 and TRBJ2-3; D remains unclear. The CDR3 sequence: CASSLEARSGDTQYF. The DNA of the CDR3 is TGCGCCAGCAGCTTGGAAGCTAGAAGTGGAGATACGCAGTATTTT.